Listed below are T cell receptor beta chains from one sample, sequenced in a study of beta chain features in type 1 diabetes. Data came from immunoSEQ multiplex PCR; TCRdb stores just in-frame clones and leaves some out. This sample carries over 120,000 clones, 8% to 13% of them seen once, and the ten largest clones take roughly 1.4%. The material sequenced was naive CD4+ T cells from blood. Source of these receptors: a man younger than 35 in good health. The CDR3 runs from the conserved cysteine through the conserved F or W. The order of the fields is J gene, D gene, V gene, clone size, CDR3 length, CDR3 DNA, CDR3 protein. The D gene is left open where the match is weak. Size values are once, few and many counts, or a class for expanded clones, and some rows have none.

TRBJ2-4 | . | TRBV11-2 | few | 14 | TGTGCCAGCAGCTTAGATCCCGGGAAAAACATTCAGTACTTC | CASSLDPGKNIQYF
TRBJ1-5 | . | TRBV10-3 | many | 15 | TGTGCCATCAGTGAGGAGGTGGGAGGCAATCAGCCCCAGCATTTT | CAISEEVGGNQPQHF
TRBJ1-5 | TRBD1 | TRBV30 | . | 13 | TGTGCCTGGAGTGGACAGGGCGATCAGCCCCAGCATTTT | CAWSGQGDQPQHF
TRBJ1-2 | . | TRBV7-8 | few | 14 | TGTGCCAGCAGCTCTATTGGGGGCGCTGGGGGCTACACCTTC | CASSSIGGAGGYTF
TRBJ1-1 | . | TRBV30 | many | 14 | TGTGCCTGGAGTCCAGGTGGCAAGAACACTGAAGCTTTCTTT | CAWSPGGKNTEAFF
TRBJ1-1 | . | TRBV19 | . | 14 | TGTGCCAGCACCGTAGGGGCGATCGGCACTGAAGCTTTCTTT | CASTVGAIGTEAFF
TRBJ1-4 | . | TRBV7-8 | once | 14 | TGTGCCAGCAGCCTATGGCGGAGGGGTGAAAAACTGTTTTTT | CASSLWRRGEKLFF
TRBJ1-6 | TRBD1 | TRBV10-3 | . | 15 | TGTGCCATCAGCCCCGGGACAGGGGAATTCTCACCCCTCCACTTT | CAISPGTGEFSPLHF
TRBJ1-5 | TRBD1 | TRBV27 | . | 13 | TGTGCCAGCAGACAGACAGGGACTCAGCCCCAGCATTTT | CASRQTGTQPQHF
TRBJ1-5 | TRBD1 | TRBV28 | few | 15 | TGTGCCAGCAGTTTACAGGCAGGGGGGCATCAGCCCCAGCATTTT | CASSLQAGGHQPQHF
TRBJ2-5 | . | TRBV18 | . | 16 | TGTGCCAGCTCGCCGACCAGGGGACGTATGCAAGAGACCCAGTACTTC | CASSPTRGRMQETQYF
TRBJ1-2 | TRBD1 | TRBV18 | few | 16 | TGTGCCAGCTCTCCGCTGACAGGGGCCTTAAACTATGGCTACACCTTC | CASSPLTGALNYGYTF
TRBJ1-1 | TRBD1 | TRBV23-1 | few | 15 | TGCGCCAGCAGTCAATCGAACAGGGGGCCGAATGAAGCTTTCTTT | CASSQSNRGPNEAFF
TRBJ2-1 | TRBD1 | TRBV5-4 | few | 15 | TGTGCCAGCAGCTCTCCGGGACAGGGTAACAATGAGCAGTTCTTC | CASSSPGQGNNEQFF
TRBJ1-1 | . | TRBV20-1 | . | 11 | TGCAGCTTACAGGGGAACACTGAAGCTTTCTTT | CSLQGNTEAFF
TRBJ2-7 | . | TRBV5-4 | few | 13 | TGTGCCAGCAGCTTAGCGCGGTGGGACGAGCAGTACTTC | CASSLARWDEQYF
TRBJ2-2 | TRBD2 | TRBV6-1 | . | 13 | TGTGCCAGCAGTGACGGGGGGACCGGGGAGCTGTTTTTT | CASSDGGTGELFF
TRBJ2-2 | TRBD1 | TRBV30 | many | 14 | TGTGCCTGGAAGGGACAGGGGAACACCGGGGAGCTGTTTTTT | CAWKGQGNTGELFF
TRBJ2-7 | . | TRBV5-4 | . | 13 | TGTGCCAGCAGCTTGGGGGGCACCTACGAGCAGTACTTC | CASSLGGTYEQYF
TRBJ2-3 | TRBD1 | TRBV14 | few | 14 | TGTGCCAGCAGCCAACTTCAGGGGGCGGATACGCAGTATTTT | CASSQLQGADTQYF
TRBJ1-1 | . | TRBV6-6 | . | 14 | TGTGCCAGCAGTTACTCGGCAGTGAACACTGAAGCTTTCTTT | CASSYSAVNTEAFF
TRBJ1-5 | . | TRBV19 | few | 14 | TGTGCCAGCGCCAGTTTCTTTAGCAATCAGCCCCAGCATTTT | CASASFFSNQPQHF
TRBJ1-4 | . | TRBV5-1 | few | 14 | TGCGCCAGCAGCTTCAGGGGAACTAATGAAAAACTGTTTTTT | CASSFRGTNEKLFF
TRBJ1-2 | TRBD1 | TRBV5-6 | few | 14 | TGTGCCAGCAGCAGATCTCAGGGGGCATATGGCTACACCTTC | CASSRSQGAYGYTF
TRBJ2-7 | . | TRBV7-2 | few | 14 | TGTGCCAGCAACTTGGGCCAGGAACCCTACGAGCAGTACTTC | CASNLGQEPYEQYF
TRBJ1-1 | . | TRBV11-3 | few | 14 | TGTGCCAGCACCGGGGGTCCTCGGAACACTGAAGCTTTCTTT | CASTGGPRNTEAFF
TRBJ2-3 | TRBD2 | TRBV10-1 | . | 13 | TGCGCCAGCAGTGGGGGACTAGCAGATACGCAGTATTTT | CASSGGLADTQYF
TRBJ1-4 | . | TRBV2 | . | 11 | TGTGCCAGCAGTGCCGATGAAAAACTGTTTTTT | CASSADEKLFF
TRBJ2-2 | . | TRBV9 | . | 14 | TGTGCCAGCAGCGTCCAGGGAGGCGGCGGGGAGCTGTTTTTT | CASSVQGGGGELFF
TRBJ1-4 | . | TRBV5-1 | . | 14 | TGCGCCAGCAGCGTTCAGGGTACTAATGAAAAACTGTTTTTT | CASSVQGTNEKLFF
TRBJ1-5 | TRBD1 | TRBV2 | . | 16 | TGTGCCAGCAGTCCGGAAGGACAGGCGGGGGGTCAGCCCCAGCATTTT | CASSPEGQAGGQPQHF
TRBJ2-3 | . | TRBV30 | . | 10 | TGTGCCTGTTCGAGGGATACGCAGTATTTT | CACSRDTQYF
TRBJ1-2 | . | TRBV29-1 | . | 15 | TGCAGCGTTGGGCGAACGACACAACCTCACTATGGCTACACCTTC | CSVGRTTQPHYGYTF
TRBJ1-5 | . | TRBV6-6 | . | 14 | TGTGCCAGCAGACCAAACAGGTTCGGTCAGCCCCAGCATTTT | CASRPNRFGQPQHF
TRBJ2-7 | TRBD1 | TRBV6-1 | . | 14 | TGTGCCAGCAGCGTACAGGGGTCTTTTTACGAGCAGTACTTC | CASSVQGSFYEQYF
TRBJ2-7 | TRBD1 | TRBV6-6 | few | 15 | TGTGCCAGCAGGCCCGGGACAGGGGGCTCCTACGAGCAGTACTTC | CASRPGTGGSYEQYF
TRBJ2-1 | TRBD2 | TRBV4-3 | . | 16 | TGCGCCAGCAGCCAACCCGGACTAGCGGGCTCTCATGAGCAGTTCTTC | CASSQPGLAGSHEQFF
TRBJ2-7 | . | TRBV18 | . | 13 | TGTGCCAGCTCACCCCCGGACAGCTACGAGCAGTACTTC | CASSPPDSYEQYF
TRBJ1-6 | TRBD1 | TRBV2 | . | 12 | TGTGCCAGCAACGGACAGGGAACGCCCCTCCACTTT | CASNGQGTPLHF
TRBJ2-5 | . | TRBV28 | many | 13 | TGTGCCAGCAGTCGCACAGAGAAAGAGACCCAGTACTTC | CASSRTEKETQYF